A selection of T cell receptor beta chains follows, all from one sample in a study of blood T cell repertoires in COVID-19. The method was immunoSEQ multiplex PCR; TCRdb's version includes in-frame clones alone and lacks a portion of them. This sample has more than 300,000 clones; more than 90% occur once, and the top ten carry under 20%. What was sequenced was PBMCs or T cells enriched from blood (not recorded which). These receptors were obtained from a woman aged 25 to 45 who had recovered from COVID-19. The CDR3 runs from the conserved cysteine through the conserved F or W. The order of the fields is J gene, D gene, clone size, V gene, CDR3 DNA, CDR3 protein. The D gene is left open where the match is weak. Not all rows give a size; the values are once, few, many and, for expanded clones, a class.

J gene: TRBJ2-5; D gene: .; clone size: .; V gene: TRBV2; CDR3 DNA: TGTGCCAGCAGTCCCCGGGACAACCAAGAGACCCAGTACTTC; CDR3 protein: CASSPRDNQETQYF
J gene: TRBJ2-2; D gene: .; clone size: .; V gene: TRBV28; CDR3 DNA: TGTGCCAGCAGTTTGCAGGCACCATTGAACACCGGGGAGCTGTTTTTT; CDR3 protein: CASSLQAPLNTGELFF
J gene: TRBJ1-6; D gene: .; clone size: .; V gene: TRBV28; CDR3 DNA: TGTGCCAGCAGCCCCCAGGGGCACAATTCACCCCTCCACTTT; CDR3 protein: CASSPQGHNSPLHF
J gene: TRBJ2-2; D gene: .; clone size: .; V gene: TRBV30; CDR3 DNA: TGTGCCTGGAGTCGGGACTTATTGGGCGGGGAGCTGTTTTTT; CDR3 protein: CAWSRDLLGGELFF
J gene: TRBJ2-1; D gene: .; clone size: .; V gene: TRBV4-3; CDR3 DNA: TGCGCCAGCAGCCAAGGGCTAATGGACTCATTCTCGTTCTTC; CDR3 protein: CASSQGLMDSFSFF
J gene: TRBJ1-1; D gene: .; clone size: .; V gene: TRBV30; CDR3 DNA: TGTGCCTGGGGGGGGCAGACTGAAGCTTTCTTT; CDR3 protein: CAWGGQTEAFF
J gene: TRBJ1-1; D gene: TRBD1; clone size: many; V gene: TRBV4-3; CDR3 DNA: TGCGCCAGCAGCCGGAGGGACAGCTCGAACACTGAAGCTTTCTTT; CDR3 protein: CASSRRDSSNTEAFF
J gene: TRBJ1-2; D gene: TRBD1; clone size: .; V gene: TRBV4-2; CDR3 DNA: TGTGCCAGCAGCCAGGACTCGACAGGGGGCCGCGTCTATGGCTACACCTTC; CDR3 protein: CASSQDSTGGRVYGYTF
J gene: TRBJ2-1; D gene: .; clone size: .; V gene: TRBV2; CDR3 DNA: TGTGCCAGCAGTGAAGACAAAAGCTCCTACAATGAGCAGTTCTTC; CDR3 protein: CASSEDKSSYNEQFF
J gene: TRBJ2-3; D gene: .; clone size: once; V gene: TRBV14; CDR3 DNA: TGTGCCAGCAGCCCCATGAACCAGGCAGATACGCAGTATTTT; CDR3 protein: CASSPMNQADTQYF
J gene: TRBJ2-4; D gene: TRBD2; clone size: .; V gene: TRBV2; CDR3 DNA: TGTGCCAGCAGTGAAGCGGGGGGGGTCAAAAACATTCAGTACTTC; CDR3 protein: CASSEAGGVKNIQYF
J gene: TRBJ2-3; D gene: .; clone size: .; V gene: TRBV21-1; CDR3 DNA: TGTGCCAGCAGCAAAGAGGCCGGCCCCGGGACTAGCACAGATACGCAGTATTTT; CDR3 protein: CASSKEAGPGTSTDTQYF
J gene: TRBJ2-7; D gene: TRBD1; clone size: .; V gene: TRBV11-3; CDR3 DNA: TGTGCCAGCAGCTCGACAGGGTACGAGCAGTACTTC; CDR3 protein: CASSSTGYEQYF
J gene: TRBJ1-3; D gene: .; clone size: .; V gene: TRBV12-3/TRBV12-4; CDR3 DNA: TGTGCCAGCAGTTTACAGGTTCGAAACACCATATATTTT; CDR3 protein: CASSLQVRNTIYF
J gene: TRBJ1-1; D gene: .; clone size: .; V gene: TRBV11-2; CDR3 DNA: TGTGCCAGCAGCTTAGTCCTCACTGAAGCTTTCTTT; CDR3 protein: CASSLVLTEAFF
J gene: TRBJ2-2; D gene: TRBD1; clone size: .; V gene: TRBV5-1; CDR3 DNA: TGCGCCAGCAAATCGGGACAGGGGTCCGGGGAGCTGTTTTTT; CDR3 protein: CASKSGQGSGELFF
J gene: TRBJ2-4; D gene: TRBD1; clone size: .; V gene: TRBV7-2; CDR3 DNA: TGTGCCAGCAGCTGGGGGACAGTGCTCACCAAAAACATTCAGTACTTC; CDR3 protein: CASSWGTVLTKNIQYF
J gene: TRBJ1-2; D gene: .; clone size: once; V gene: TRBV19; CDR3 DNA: TGTGCCAGTAGTATGGGGCAGAAAAATGGCTACACCTTC; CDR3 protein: CASSMGQKNGYTF
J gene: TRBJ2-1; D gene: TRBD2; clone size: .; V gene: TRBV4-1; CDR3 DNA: TGCGCCAGCAGCCAAGGCCCCCGACTAGCGGATAATGAGCAGTTCTTC; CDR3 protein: CASSQGPRLADNEQFF
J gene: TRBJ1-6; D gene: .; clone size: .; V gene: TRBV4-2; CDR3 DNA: TGTGCCAGCAGCCAAGAATCGGGGAGGCAGTCACCCCTCCACTTT; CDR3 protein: CASSQESGRQSPLHF
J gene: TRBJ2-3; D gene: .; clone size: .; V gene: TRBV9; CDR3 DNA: TGTGCCAGCGGGGGGGGCTCCTCCCCCACAGATACGCAGTATTTT; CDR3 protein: CASGGGSSPTDTQYF
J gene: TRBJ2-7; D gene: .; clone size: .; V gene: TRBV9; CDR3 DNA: TGTGCCAGCAGCGTAGGTCAGGGTGGGTACGAGCAGTACTTC; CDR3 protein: CASSVGQGGYEQYF
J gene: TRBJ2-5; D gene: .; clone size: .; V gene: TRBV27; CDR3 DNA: TGTGCCAGCGGCTTTAATACAGGGTACGAGACCCAGTACTTC; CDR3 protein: CASGFNTGYETQYF
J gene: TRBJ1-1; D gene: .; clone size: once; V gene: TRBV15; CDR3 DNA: TGTGCCACCAGCAGAGGTTGGCAGGGGAACACTGAAGCTTTCTTT; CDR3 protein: CATSRGWQGNTEAFF
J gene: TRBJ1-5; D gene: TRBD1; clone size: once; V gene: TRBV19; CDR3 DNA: TGTGCCAGTGGAAAAACAGGGGCGGGCAATCAGCCCCAGCATTTT; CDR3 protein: CASGKTGAGNQPQHF
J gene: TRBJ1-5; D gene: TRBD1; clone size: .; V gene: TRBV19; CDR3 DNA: TGTGCCAGTAGTATTTCCGGGACAGGGGGCAATCAGCCCCAGCATTTT; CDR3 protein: CASSISGTGGNQPQHF
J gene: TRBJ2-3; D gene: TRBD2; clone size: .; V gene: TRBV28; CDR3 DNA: TGTGCCAGCAGTTCTCCGGGACTAGCGGGTTTTCTAAGCACAGATACGCAGTATTTT; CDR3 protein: CASSSPGLAGFLSTDTQYF
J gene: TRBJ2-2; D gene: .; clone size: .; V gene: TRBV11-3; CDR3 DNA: TGTGCCAGCAGTGAGAGGGTGGTCACCGGGGAGCTGTTTTTT; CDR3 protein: CASSERVVTGELFF
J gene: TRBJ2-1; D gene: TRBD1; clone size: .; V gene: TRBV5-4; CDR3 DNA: TGTGCCAGCAGCCCCAATGTAGGGGGCGGCGATGAGCAGTTCTTC; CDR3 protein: CASSPNVGGGDEQFF
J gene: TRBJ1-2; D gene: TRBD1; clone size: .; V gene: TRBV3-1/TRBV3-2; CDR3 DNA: TGTGCCAGCAGCCAAGCCGGGACAGCTAACTATGGCTACACCTTC; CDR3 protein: CASSQAGTANYGYTF
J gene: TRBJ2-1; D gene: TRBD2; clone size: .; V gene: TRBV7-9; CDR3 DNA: TGTGCCAGCAGCACGTTGACTAGCGGGGGGATATTTTACAATGAGCAGTTCTTC; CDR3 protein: CASSTLTSGGIFYNEQFF
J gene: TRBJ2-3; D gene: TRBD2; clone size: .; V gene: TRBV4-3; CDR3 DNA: TGCGCCAGCAGCCAAGAGGCATCGTGGTCTAGCGGGGCAATAGATACGCAGTATTTT; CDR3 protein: CASSQEASWSSGAIDTQYF
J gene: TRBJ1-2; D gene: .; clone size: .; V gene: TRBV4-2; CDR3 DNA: TGTGCCAGCAGCCAAGGGGGGGGTGGCTACACCTTC; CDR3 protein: CASSQGGGGYTF
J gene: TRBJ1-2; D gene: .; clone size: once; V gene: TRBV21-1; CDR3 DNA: TGTGCCAGCAGCAATACCTCCCCGAGGGGGGGCTATGGCTACACCTTC; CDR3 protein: CASSNTSPRGGYGYTF
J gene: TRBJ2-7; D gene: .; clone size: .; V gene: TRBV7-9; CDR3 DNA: TGTGCCAGCAGCTTAGTAGGTGGAGGCTACGAGCAGTACTTC; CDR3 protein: CASSLVGGGYEQYF
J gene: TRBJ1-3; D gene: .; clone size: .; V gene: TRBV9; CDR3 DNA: TGTGCCAGCAGCCCCGACAGCTACATGGTAAACACCATATATTTT; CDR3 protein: CASSPDSYMVNTIYF
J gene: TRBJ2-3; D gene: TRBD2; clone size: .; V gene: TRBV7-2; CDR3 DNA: TGTGCCAGCAGCTTTCCCGCGGGAGAGGATACGCAGTATTTT; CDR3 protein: CASSFPAGEDTQYF
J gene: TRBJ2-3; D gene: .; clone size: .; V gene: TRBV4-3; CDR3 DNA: TGCGCCAGCAGCCAATTAGTAACAGGCACAGATACGCAGTATTTT; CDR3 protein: CASSQLVTGTDTQYF
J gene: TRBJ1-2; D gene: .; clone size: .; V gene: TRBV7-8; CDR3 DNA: TGTGCCAGCAGCCAAGGGGCCATCACCCATGGCTACACCTTC; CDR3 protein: CASSQGAITHGYTF
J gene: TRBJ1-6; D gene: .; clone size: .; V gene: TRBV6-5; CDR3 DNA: TGTGCCAGCAGCAACGGGGGACCTTATTCACCCCTCCACTTT; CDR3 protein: CASSNGGPYSPLHF
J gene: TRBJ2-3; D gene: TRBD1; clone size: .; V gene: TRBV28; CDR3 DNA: TGTGCCAGCAGTGGTGGACAGGGGACAGATACGCAGTATTTT; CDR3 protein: CASSGGQGTDTQYF
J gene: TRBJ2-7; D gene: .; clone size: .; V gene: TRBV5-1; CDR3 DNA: TGCGCCAGCAGCATGGCCCAGGGGGGCTACGAGCAGTACTTC; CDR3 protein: CASSMAQGGYEQYF
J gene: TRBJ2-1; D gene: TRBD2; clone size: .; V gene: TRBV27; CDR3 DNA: TGTGCCAGCAGCTCGACTAGCGGGAGGGTCAATGAGCAGTTCTTC; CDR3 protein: CASSSTSGRVNEQFF
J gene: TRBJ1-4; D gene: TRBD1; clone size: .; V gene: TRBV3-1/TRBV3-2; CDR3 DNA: TGTGCCAGCAGCGGGACAGGGGGCGACGAAAAACTGTTTTTT; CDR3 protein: CASSGTGGDEKLFF
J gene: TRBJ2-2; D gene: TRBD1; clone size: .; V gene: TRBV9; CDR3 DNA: TGTGCCAGCAGCGTGGAAGGACAGGGGGGCGGGGAGCTGTTTTTT; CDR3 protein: CASSVEGQGGGELFF
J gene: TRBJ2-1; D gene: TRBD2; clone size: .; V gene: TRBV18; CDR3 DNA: TGTGCCAGCTCACCACCCACTAGCGCAAATGAGCAGTTCTTC; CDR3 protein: CASSPPTSANEQFF
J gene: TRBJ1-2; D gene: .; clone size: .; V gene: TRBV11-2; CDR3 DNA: TGTGCCAGCAGCTTATTCGACAGTAACTATGGCTACACCTTC; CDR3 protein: CASSLFDSNYGYTF
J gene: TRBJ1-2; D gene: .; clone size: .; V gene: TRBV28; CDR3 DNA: TGTGCCAGCAGATTGTTGAGCCCAAACTATGGCTACACCTTC; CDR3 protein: CASRLLSPNYGYTF
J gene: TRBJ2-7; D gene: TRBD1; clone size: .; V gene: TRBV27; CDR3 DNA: TGTGCCAGCGGCTCGGACAGGGGAAGGTACGAGCAGTACTTC; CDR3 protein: CASGSDRGRYEQYF
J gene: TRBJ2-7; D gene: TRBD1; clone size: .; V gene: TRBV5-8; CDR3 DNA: TGTGCCAGCAGCTGGCTCCGGGACAGGGGTTACGAGCAGTACTTC; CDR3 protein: CASSWLRDRGYEQYF
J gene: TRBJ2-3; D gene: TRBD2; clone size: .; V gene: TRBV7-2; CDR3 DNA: TGTGCCAGCAGCTGGAGACTAGCGGAAAACACCGATGCCACAGATACGCAGTATTTT; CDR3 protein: CASSWRLAENTDATDTQYF
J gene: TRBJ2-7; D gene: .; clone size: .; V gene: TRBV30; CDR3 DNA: TGTGCCTGGAAACCCAGGGGAGTGTACGAGCAGTACTTC; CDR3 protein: CAWKPRGVYEQYF
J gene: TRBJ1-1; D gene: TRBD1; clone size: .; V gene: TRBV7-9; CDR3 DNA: TGTGCCAGCAGCCCTGGCCGGACAGGGGGTTCTATGAACACTGAAGCTTTCTTT; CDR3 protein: CASSPGRTGGSMNTEAFF
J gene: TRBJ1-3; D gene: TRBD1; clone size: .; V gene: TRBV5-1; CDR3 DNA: TGCGCCAGCAGCGCTGGACAGGGGCCGGGAGGAAACACCATATATTTT; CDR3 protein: CASSAGQGPGGNTIYF
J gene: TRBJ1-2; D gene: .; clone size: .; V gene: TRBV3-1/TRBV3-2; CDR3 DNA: TGTGCCAGCAGTTACGGGGGGAACTATGGCTACACCTTC; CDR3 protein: CASSYGGNYGYTF
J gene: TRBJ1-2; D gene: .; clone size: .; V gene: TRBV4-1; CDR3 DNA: TGCGCCAGCAGCCGTGCCGCGGGACCTCAAGGCTACACCTTC; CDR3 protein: CASSRAAGPQGYTF
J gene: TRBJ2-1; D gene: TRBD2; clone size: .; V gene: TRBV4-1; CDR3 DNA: TGCGCCAGCAGCCCCTCCGTGAGCGGGGGATACAATGAGCAGTTCTTC; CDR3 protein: CASSPSVSGGYNEQFF